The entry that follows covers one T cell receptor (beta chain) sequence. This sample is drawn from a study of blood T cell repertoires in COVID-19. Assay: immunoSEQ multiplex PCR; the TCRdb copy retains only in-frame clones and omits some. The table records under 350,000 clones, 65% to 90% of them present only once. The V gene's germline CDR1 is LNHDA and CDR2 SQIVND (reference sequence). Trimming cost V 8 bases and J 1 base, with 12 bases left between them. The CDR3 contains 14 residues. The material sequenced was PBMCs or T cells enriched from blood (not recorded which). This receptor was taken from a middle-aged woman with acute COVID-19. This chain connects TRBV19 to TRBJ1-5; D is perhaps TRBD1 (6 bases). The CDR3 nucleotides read TGTGCCAGTGCGGAGGGGGGGAGCAATCAGCCCCAGCATTTT. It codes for CASAEGGSNQPQHF.